Listed below are T cell receptor beta chains from one sample, sequenced in a study of T-cell reconstitution after alpha-beta-depleted transplantation in children. MiXCR, run by TCRdb on the PCR reads, gives a single entry per CDR3 protein. The repertoire holds over 450,000 distinct CDR3 sequences, with over 9.5% as singletons. The specimen comprised PBMCs, sampled before TCRalphabeta/CD19-depleted stem cell transplant. The receptors were gathered from a child aged 2-9 years with inherited bone marrow failure, due to receive a stem cell transplant. The conserved cysteine and the conserved F or W are not part of the CDR3 here. The order of the fields is V gene, CDR3 protein.

v_call: TRBV6-1
cdr3_aa: ASSEVDRGLLGYT

v_call: TRBV12-3/TRBV12-4
cdr3_aa: ASSGGGERFPSYEQY

v_call: TRBV29-1
cdr3_aa: SVEALSTNLETQY

v_call: TRBV27
cdr3_aa: ASKRGTSGYNEQF

v_call: TRBV20-1
cdr3_aa: SARVAGTSGYEQY

v_call: TRBV12-3/TRBV12-4
cdr3_aa: ASTLPAGTYTDTQY

v_call: TRBV4-3
cdr3_aa: ASSQDRDYSYNEQF

v_call: TRBV12-3/TRBV12-4
cdr3_aa: ASTGGVFFEQY

v_call: TRBV5-1
cdr3_aa: ASSLTTREQF

v_call: TRBV20-1
cdr3_aa: SATSLSSYNEQF

v_call: TRBV5-1
cdr3_aa: ASSPEHASGPDTQY

v_call: TRBV28
cdr3_aa: ASSYSGRAVGANVLT

v_call: TRBV27
cdr3_aa: ASSPSPRRNTQY

v_call: TRBV5-1
cdr3_aa: ASSLAPSGRYYEQY

v_call: TRBV5-1
cdr3_aa: ASGRGRNNEQF

v_call: TRBV20-1
cdr3_aa: SAAVAGPNIQY

v_call: TRBV12-3/TRBV12-4
cdr3_aa: ASSSVRALNTGELF

v_call: TRBV12-3/TRBV12-4
cdr3_aa: ASTVTGELF

v_call: TRBV5-1
cdr3_aa: ASSPTGNDGYT

v_call: TRBV10-3
cdr3_aa: AIRRETRYYEQY

v_call: TRBV6-5
cdr3_aa: ASSYGENTGELF

v_call: TRBV11-2
cdr3_aa: ASSPLGQGFYEQY